This T cell receptor (beta chain) derives from a study of blood T cell repertoires in COVID-19. Study details: The samples span acute and convalescent COVID-19 from the United States, Italy and Spain. The analysed material was cDNA or gDNA that came from T cells, B-cell-depleted T cells, or PBMCs.

As handled by the study authors: Amplification from reference gene primers served as the basis for estimated nucleated cell counts. Sequenced by immunoSEQ multiplex PCR; TCRdb stores in-frame clones only, minus some. That table supplies the V and J calls and clone size; D and trimming were determined from the DNA. This table holds around 140,000 clones, around nine tenths found once. Germline V gene data show CDR1 as LGHDT and CDR2 as YNNKEL (reference sequence). V was trimmed by 4 bases and J by 2 bases, leaving 11 bases between them. This CDR3 region has 15 residues. This TCR came from a man between 60 and 75 years old with active or convalescent COVID-19. The chain combines TRBV3-1 (or the pseudogene TRBV3-2) with TRBJ2-2; D gene unclear. Material: peripheral blood. CDR3 amino acids: CASSRLGTNTGELFF. CDR3 DNA sequence: TGTGCCAGCAGCCGCTTGGGCACAAACACCGGGGAGCTGTTTTTT.